The sequence of this T cell receptor (beta chain) was determined in a study of CD8+CD57+ T cells in acquired aplastic anemia listed by TCRdb under 2018. With regard to the full study: DNA extracted from sorted CD4+ and CD8+ cells had a mean of roughly 3.3 ug, with a range of about 0.2 to 30 ug. Healthy donor samples averaged about 10 million reads for CD4+ and around 12 million for CD8+ cells. What the work shows at the level of the full study, not this receptor alone: Between patients and healthy controls, no significant difference in CD8+ Simpson's diversity was found (P=0.060). Some 27 CD8+ CDR3 sequences were found in both patients and controls but appeared to be highly expressed in patients and within the immunodominant clones of the patients.

V is pared back by 2 bases and J by 0 bases, with 13 bases lying between the germline termini. In the germline V gene (reference sequence), CDR1 corresponds to SGHAT and CDR2 to FQDESV. Reading from cysteine to phenylalanine, the CDR3 counts 16 amino acids. Here the CDR3 DNA is all that survives: 48 bases in frame from base 1. Genomic DNA was used as template for profiling of TCR beta VDJ combinations and CDR3 sequences. An Illumina HiSeq 2000 was used for TCR repertoire sequencing. For the original study's pipeline: TRBV/TRBJ rearrangement plots, CDR3 size and DJ length profiles, and Simpson's diversity index were used to evaluate the repertoires. The most abundant DNA sequence in the deep sequencing data was defined as the immunodominant clone. CDR3 amino acid sequences were screened for sharing across subjects and were compared with published repertoires and the VDJdb database. Clones were called with MiXCR by TCRdb after fastp trimmed the public reads at Q25, and only in-frame beta chains were retained. Each CDR3 protein appears once, grouped with its most common genes and DNA. The V and J calls here are based on TCRdb, not the publication. This sample has 150,000 to 200,000 distinct CDR3 sequences in its table, and 40% to 50% of those were observed once. The ten top clones hold approximately 3% of the sample.

This clonotype was found a few times. This receptor's antigen is unknown. Base-call qualities are not available, and no considerably larger clone is one nucleotide away. The study deep-sequenced TCR repertoires of sorted CD4+ and CD8+ blood T cells from severe aplastic anemia patients and healthy subjects. Ficoll-Paque density gradient centrifugation was used to isolate peripheral blood mononuclear cells. CD4+ and CD8+ T cells were sorted by FACS or magnetic beads before DNA extraction. The chain links TRBV11-1 with TRBJ1-2; a tentative D call is TRBD1 (5 bases match). The clonotype comes from a human donor in good health. The sample comprised sorted CD4+, CD8+, or CD8+CD57+ T cells (not recorded which) from PBMCs. The CDR3 reads as follows: CASSLQGSFSNYGYTF. The nucleotide sequence reads TGTGCCAGCAGCTTACAGGGAAGCTTTTCTAACTATGGCTACACCTTC.